The sequence of this T cell receptor beta chain was determined in a study of blood T cell repertoires in COVID-19. For the study at large: The United States, Italy and Spain provided the acute and convalescent COVID-19 samples.

CDR3 length equals 16 residues. Germline assignment: CDR1 MNHEY and CDR2 SVGAGI. Trimming took off 0 bases at V and 2 bases at J, with 11 bases between the two ends. The table came from immunoSEQ multiplex PCR; TCRdb's copy has only in-frame clones and leaves some out. The sample yields about 85,000 clones, approximately 83% seen once. The sample consisted of peripheral blood. The chain carries TRBV6-5 and TRBJ1-5, with a tentative D call TRBD1 (5 bases). The receptor comes from a man aged 60 to 75 with acute or convalescent COVID-19. Written as DNA, the CDR3 is TGTGCCAGCAGTTACTCGGGGCAGCTCGGCAATCAGCCCCAGCATTTT. Its protein is CASSYSGQLGNQPQHF.